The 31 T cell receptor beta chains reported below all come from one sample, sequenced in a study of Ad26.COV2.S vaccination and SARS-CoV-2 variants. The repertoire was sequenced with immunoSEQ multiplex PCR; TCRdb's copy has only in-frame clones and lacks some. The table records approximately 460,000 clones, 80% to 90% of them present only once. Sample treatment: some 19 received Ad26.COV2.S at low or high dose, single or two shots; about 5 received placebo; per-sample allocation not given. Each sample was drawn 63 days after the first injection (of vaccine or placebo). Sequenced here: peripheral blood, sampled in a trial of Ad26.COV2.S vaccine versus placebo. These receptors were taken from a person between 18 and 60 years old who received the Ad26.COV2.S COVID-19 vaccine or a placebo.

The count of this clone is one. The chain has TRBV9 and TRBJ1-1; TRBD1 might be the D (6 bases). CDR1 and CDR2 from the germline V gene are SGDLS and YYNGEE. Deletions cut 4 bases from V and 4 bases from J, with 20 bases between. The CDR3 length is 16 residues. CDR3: CASSTRAMDRSTEAFF. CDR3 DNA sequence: TGTGCCAGCAGCACCAGGGCGATGGACAGAAGCACTGAAGCTTTCTTT.

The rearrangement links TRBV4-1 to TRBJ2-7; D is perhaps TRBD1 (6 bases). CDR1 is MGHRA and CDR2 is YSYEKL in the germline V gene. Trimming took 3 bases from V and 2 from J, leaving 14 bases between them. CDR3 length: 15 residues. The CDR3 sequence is CASSQYWTEAYEQYF. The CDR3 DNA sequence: TGCGCCAGCAGCCAGTATTGGACAGAAGCCTACGAGCAGTACTTC.

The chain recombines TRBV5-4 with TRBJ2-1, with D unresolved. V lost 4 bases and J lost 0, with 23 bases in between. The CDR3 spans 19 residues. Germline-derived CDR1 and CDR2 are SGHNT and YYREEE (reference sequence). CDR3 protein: CASSRRGYSAANSYNEQFF. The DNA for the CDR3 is TGTGCCAGCAGCCGTCGTGGGTATTCCGCCGCAAACTCCTACAATGAGCAGTTCTTC.

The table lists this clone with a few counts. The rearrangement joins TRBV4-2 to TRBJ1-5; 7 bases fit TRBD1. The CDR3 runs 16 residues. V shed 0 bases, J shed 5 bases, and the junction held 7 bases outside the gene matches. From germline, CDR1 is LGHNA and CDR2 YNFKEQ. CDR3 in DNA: TGTGCCAGCAGCCAAGAACGACAGGGACGGTATCAGCCCCAGCATTTT. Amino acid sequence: CASSQERQGRYQPQHF.

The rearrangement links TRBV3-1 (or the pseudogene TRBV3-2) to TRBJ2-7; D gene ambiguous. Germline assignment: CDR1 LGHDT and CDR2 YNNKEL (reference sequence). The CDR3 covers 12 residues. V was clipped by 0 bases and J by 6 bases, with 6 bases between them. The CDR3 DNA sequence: TGTGCCAGCAGCCAAGAACGGTTCGAGCAGTACTTC. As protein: CASSQERFEQYF.

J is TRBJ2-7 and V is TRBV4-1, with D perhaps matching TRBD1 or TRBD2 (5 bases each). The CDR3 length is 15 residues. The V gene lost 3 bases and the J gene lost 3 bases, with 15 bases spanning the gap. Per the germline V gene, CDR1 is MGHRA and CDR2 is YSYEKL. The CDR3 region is CASSHGSGRSYEQYF. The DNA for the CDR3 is TGCGCCAGCAGCCACGGTTCGGGGCGGAGCTACGAGCAGTACTTC.

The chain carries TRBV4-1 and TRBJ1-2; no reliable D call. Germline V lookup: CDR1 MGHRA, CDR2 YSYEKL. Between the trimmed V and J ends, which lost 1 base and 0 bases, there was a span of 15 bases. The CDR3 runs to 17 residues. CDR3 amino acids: CASSQGVPPSANYGYTF. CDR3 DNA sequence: TGCGCCAGCAGCCAAGGGGTGCCCCCGAGCGCTAACTATGGCTACACCTTC.

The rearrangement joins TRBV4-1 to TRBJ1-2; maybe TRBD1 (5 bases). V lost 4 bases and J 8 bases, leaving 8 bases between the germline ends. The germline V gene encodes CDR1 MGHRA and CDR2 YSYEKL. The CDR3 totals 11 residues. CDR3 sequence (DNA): TGCGCCAGCAGCCGGGGGAACGGCTACACCTTC. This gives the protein CASSRGNGYTF.

CDR3 DNA sequence: TGCAGCGCCCGACAGGCGTCGAACACCGGGGAGCTGTTTTTT. Encoded protein: CSARQASNTGELFF. The V call is TRBV29-1, the J call TRBJ2-2; the D gene is possibly TRBD1 (6 bases). The germline CDR1 and CDR2 sequences are SQVTM and ANQGSEA. V was trimmed by 7 bases and J by 0 bases, leaving 12 bases between them. CDR3 length equals 14 residues.

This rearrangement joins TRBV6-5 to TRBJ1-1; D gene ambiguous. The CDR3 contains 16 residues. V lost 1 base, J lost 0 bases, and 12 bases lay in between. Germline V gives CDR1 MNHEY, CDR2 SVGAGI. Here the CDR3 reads CASSYYGRTMNTEAFF. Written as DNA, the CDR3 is TGTGCCAGCAGTTACTATGGCAGGACCATGAACACTGAAGCTTTCTTT.

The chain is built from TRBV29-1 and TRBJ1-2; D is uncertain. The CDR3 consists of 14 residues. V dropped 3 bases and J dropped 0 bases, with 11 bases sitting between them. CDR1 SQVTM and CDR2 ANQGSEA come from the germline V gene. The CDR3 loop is CSVDSRETNYGYTF. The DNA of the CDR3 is TGCAGCGTTGATTCCAGAGAAACTAACTATGGCTACACCTTC.

CDR3 amino acids: CATISSGHHYEQYF. DNA for the CDR3: TGTGCCACGATATCTAGCGGCCACCACTACGAGCAGTACTTC. The J gene is TRBJ2-7, the V gene TRBV24-1, with 7 bases fitting TRBD2. The CDR3 is 14 amino acids. Unmatched junction bases numbered 11, after V lost 10 bases and J lost 3 bases. CDR1 is KGHDR, CDR2 SFDVKD, per germline.

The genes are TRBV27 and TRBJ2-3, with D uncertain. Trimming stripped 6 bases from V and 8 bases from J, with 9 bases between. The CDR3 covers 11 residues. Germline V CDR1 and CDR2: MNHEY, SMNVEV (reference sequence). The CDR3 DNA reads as TGTGCCAGCAGGACCTCTGGTACGCAGTATTTT. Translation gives CASRTSGTQYF.

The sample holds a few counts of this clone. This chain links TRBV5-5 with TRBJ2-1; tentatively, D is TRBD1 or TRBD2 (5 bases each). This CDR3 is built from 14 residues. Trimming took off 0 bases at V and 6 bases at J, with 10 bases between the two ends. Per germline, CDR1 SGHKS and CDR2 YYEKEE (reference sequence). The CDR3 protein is CASSLEWGSNEQFF. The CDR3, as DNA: TGTGCCAGCAGCTTGGAATGGGGGTCCAATGAGCAGTTCTTC.

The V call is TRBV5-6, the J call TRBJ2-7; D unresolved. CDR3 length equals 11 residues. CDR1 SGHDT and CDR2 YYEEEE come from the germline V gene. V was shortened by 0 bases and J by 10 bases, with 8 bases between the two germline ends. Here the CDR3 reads CASSLGQSQYF. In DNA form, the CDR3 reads TGTGCCAGCAGCTTGGGCCAGTCCCAGTACTTC.

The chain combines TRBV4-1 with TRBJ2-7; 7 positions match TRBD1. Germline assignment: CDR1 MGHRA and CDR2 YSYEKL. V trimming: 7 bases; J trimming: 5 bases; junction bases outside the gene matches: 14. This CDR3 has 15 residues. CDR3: CASTVGPGQRHEQYF. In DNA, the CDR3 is TGCGCCAGCACCGTCGGACCGGGACAGCGGCACGAGCAGTACTTC.

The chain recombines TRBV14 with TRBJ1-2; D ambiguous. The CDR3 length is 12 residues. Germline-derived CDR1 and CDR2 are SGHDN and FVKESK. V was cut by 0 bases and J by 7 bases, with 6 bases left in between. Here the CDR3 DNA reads TGTGCCAGCAGCCAAGACAAAGGTGGCTACACCTTC. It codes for CASSQDKGGYTF.

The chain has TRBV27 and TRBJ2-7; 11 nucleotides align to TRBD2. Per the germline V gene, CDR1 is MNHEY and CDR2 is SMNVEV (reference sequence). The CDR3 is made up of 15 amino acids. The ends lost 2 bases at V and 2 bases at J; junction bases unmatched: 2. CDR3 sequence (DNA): TGTGCCAGCAGTTTAGGGACTAGCGGAACCTACGAGCAGTACTTC. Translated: CASSLGTSGTYEQYF.

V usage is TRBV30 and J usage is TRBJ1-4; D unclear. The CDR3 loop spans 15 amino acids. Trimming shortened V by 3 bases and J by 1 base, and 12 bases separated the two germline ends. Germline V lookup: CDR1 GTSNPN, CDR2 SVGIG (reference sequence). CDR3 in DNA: TGTGCCTGGAGCCTCTACCAGCGAACTAATGAAAAACTGTTTTTT. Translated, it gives CAWSLYQRTNEKLFF.

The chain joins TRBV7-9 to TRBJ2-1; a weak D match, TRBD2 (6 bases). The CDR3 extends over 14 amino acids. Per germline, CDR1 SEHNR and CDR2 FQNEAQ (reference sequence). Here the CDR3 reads CAIYGGSSYNEQFF. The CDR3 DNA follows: TGTGCTATCTATGGGGGGAGCTCCTACAATGAGCAGTTCTTC. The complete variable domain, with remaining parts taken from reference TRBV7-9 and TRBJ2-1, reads DTGVSQNPRHKITKRGQNVTFRCDPISEHNRLYWYRQTLGQGPEFLTYFQNEAQLEKSRLLSDRFSAERPKGSFSTLEIQRTEQGDSAMYLCAIYGGSSYNEQFFGPGTRLTVL.

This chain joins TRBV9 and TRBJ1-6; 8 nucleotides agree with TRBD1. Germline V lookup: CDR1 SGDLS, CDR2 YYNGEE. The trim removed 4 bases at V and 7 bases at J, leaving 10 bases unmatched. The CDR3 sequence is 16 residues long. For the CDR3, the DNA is TGTGCCAGCAGCCGTTCACCGGACAGGGCAAATTCACCCCTCCACTTT. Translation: CASSRSPDRANSPLHF.

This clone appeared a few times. This chain's CDR3 is CASSLGQGPYGYTF. The CDR3 bases are TGTGCCAGCAGCTTAGGTCAGGGCCCCTATGGCTACACCTTC. The rearrangement links TRBV7-2 to TRBJ1-2, with D perhaps matching TRBD1 (5 bases). The V gene's germline CDR1 is SGHTA and CDR2 FQGNSA. The CDR3 loop spans 14 amino acids. The V gene lost 1 base and the J gene lost 4 bases, with 10 bases spanning the gap.

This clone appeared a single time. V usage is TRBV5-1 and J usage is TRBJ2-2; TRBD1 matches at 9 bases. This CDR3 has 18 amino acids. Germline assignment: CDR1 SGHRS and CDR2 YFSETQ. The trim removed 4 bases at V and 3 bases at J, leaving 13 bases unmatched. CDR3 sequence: CASSGRTGVAIYTGELFF. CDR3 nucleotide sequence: TGCGCCAGCAGCGGAAGGACAGGGGTCGCGATTTACACCGGGGAGCTGTTTTTT. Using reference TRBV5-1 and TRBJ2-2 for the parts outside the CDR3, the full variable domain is KAGVTQTPRYLIKTRGQQVTLSCSPISGHRSVSWYQQTPGQGLQFLFEYFSETQRNKGNFPGRFSGRQFSNSRSEMNVSTLELGDSALYLCASSGRTGVAIYTGELFFGEGSRLTVL.

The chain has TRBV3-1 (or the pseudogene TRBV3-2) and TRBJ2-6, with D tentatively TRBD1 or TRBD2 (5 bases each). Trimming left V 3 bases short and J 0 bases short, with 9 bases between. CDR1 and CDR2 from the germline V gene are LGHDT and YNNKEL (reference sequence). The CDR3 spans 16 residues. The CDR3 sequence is CASSHLGASGANVLTF. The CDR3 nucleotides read TGTGCCAGCAGCCATCTCGGGGCCTCTGGGGCCAACGTCCTGACTTTC.

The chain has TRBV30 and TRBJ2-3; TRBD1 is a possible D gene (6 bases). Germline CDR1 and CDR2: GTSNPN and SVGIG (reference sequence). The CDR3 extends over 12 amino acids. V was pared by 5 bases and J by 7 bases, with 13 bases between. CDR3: CAWGQGSHTQYF. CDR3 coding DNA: TGTGCCTGGGGGCAGGGGTCCCATACGCAGTATTTT. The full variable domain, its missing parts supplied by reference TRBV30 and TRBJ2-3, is SQTIHQWPATLVQPVGSPLSLECTVEGTSNPNLYWYRQAAGRGLQLLFYSVGIGQISSEVPQNLSASRPQDRQFILSSKKLLLSDSGFYLCAWGQGSHTQYFGPGTRLTVL.

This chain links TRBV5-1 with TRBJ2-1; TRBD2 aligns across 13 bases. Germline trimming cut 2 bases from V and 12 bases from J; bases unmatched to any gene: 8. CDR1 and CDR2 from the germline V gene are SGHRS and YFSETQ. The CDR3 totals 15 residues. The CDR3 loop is CASSLTSGLAGAQFF. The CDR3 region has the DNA TGCGCCAGCAGCTTAACCTCAGGACTAGCGGGAGCGCAGTTCTTC.

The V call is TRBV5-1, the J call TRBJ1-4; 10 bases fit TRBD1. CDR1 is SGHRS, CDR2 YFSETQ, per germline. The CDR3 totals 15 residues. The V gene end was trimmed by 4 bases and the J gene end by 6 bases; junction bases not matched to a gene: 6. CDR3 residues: CASSTPGQGYEKLFF. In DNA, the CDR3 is TGCGCCAGCAGCACACCGGGACAGGGGTATGAAAAACTGTTTTTT.

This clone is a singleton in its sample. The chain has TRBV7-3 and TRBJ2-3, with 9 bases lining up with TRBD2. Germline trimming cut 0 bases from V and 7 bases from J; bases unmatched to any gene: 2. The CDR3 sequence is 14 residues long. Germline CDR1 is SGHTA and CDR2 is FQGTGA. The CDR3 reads CASSLTTSGHTQYF. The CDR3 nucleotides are TGTGCCAGCAGCTTAACCACTAGCGGGCATACGCAGTATTTT.

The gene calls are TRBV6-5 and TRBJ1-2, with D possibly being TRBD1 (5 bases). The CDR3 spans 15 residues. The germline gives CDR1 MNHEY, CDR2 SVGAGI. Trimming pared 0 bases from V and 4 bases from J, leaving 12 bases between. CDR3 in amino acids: CASSYSGRVTYGYTF. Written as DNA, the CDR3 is TGTGCCAGCAGTTACTCGGGCAGGGTAACCTATGGCTACACCTTC.

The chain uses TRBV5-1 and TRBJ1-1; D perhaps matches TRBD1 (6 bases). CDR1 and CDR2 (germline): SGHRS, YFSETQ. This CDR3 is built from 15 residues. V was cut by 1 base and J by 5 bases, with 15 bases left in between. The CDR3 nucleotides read TGCGCCAGCAGCTTGATGGGAGGGCAGGGGACTGAAGCTTTCTTT. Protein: CASSLMGGQGTEAFF.

CDR3 amino acids: CASSLARGTEAFF. CDR3 coding DNA: TGTGCCAGCAGCTTAGCCAGGGGTACTGAAGCTTTCTTT. V gene TRBV13 combines with J gene TRBJ1-1, with D possibly TRBD1 on 6 matching bases. From germline, CDR1 is PRHDT and CDR2 FYEKMQ (reference sequence). The CDR3 is 13 amino acids. The V end was cut by 1 base, the J end by 5 bases, with 8 bases between.